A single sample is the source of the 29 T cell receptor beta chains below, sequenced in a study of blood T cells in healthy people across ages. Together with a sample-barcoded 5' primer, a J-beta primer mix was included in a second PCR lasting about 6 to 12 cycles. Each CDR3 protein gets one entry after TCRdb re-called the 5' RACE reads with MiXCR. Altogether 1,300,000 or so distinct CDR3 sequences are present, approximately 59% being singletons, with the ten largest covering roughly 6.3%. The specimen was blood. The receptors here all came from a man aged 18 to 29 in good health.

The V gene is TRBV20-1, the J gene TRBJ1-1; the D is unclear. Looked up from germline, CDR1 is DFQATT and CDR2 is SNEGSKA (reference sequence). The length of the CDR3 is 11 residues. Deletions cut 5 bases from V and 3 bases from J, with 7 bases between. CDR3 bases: TGCAGTGCTCCCCAAGACACTGAAGCTTTCTTT. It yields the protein CSAPQDTEAFF.

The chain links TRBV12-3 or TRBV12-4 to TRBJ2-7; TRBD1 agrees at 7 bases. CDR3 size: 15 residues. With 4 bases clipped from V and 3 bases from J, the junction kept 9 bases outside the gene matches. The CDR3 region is CASSSVARGLYEQYF. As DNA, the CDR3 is TGTGCCAGCAGTTCTGTCGCGAGGGGGCTCTACGAGCAGTACTTC.

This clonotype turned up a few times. The CDR3 reads CASMAEAYQETQYF. The CDR3 DNA reads TGTGCCAGCATGGCGGAAGCCTACCAAGAGACCCAGTACTTC. The chain joins TRBV7-2 to TRBJ2-5; D is uncertain. Germline CDR1 SGHTA, CDR2 FQGNSA. The CDR3 consists of 14 residues. Trimming removed 7 bases from V and 0 bases from J, with 12 bases in between.

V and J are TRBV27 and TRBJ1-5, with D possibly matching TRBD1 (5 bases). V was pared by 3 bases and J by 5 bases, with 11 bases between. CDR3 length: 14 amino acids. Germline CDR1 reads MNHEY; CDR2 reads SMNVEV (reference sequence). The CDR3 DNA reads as TGTGCCAGCAGTTTCAGGGACCCTCATCAGCCCCAGCATTTT. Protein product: CASSFRDPHQPQHF.

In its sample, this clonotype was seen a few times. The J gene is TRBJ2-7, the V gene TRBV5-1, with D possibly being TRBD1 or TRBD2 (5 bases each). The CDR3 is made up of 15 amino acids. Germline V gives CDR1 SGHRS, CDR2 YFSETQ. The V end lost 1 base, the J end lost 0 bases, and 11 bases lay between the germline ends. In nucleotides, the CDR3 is TGCGCCAGCAGCTTGCACGGGACGGACTCCTACGAGCAGTACTTC. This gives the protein CASSLHGTDSYEQYF.

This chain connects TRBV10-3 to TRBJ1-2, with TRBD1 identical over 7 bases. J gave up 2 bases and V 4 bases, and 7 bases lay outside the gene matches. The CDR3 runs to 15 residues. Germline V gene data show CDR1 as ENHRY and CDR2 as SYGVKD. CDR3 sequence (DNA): TGTGCCATCAGTGTACCGGGACAGCGAAACTATGGCTACACCTTC. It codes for CAISVPGQRNYGYTF.

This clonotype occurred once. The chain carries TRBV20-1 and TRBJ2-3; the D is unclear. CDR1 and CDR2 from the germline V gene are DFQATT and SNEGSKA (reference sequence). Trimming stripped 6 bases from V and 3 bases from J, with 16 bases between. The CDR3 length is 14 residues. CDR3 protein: CSAPEVARTDTQYF. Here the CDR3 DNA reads TGCAGTGCCCCAGAGGTAGCTAGGACAGATACGCAGTATTTT.

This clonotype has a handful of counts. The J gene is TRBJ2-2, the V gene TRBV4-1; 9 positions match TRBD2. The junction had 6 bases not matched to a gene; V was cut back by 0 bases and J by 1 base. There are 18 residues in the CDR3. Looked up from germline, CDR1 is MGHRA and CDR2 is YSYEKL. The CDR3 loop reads CASSQDGSGGLNTGELFF. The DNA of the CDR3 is TGCGCCAGCAGCCAAGACGGTAGCGGGGGCCTGAACACCGGGGAGCTGTTTTTT.

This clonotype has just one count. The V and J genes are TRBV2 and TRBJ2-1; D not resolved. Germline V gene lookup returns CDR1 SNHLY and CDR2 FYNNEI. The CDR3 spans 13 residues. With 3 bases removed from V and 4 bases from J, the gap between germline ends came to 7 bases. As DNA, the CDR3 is TGTGCCAGCAGTGATGTACAGTACAATGAGCAGTTCTTC. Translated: CASSDVQYNEQFF.

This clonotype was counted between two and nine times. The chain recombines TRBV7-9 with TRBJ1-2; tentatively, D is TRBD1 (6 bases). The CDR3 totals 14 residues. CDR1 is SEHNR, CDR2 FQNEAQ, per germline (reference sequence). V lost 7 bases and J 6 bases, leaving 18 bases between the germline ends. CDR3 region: CASTRQAGDHGYTF. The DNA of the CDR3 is TGTGCCAGCACCCGACAAGCAGGGGATCATGGCTACACCTTC.

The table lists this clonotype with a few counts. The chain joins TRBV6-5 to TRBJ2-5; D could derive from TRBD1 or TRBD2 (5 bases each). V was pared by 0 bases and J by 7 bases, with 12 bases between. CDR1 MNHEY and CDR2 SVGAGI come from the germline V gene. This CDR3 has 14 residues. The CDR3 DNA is TGTGCCAGCAGTTACTCGAGAGACAGCGGGACCCAGTACTTC. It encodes CASSYSRDSGTQYF.

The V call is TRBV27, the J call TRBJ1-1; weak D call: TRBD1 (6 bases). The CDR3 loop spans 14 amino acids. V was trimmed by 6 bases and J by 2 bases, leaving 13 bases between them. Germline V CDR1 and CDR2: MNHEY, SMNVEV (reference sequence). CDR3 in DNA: TGTGCCAGCAGAACACAGGGCGTCAACACTGAAGCTTTCTTT. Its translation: CASRTQGVNTEAFF.

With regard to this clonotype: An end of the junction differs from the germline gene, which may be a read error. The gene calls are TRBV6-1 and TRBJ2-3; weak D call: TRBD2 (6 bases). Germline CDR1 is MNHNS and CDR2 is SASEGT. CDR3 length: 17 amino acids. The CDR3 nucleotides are TGTACCAGCAGTGAAGCTTTGGAGGGGCTCTTCACAGATACGCAGTATTTT. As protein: CTSSEALEGLFTDTQYF.

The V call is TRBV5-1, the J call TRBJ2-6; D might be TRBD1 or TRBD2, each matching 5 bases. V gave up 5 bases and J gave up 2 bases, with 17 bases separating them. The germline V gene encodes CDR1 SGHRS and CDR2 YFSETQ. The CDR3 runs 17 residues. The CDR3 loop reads CASRYWGPRPGANVLTF. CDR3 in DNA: TGCGCCAGCAGGTATTGGGGACCGAGGCCTGGGGCCAACGTCCTGACTTTC.

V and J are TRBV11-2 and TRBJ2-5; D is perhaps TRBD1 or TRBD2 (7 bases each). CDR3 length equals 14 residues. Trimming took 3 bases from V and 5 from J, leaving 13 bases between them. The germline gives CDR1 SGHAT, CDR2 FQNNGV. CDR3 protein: CASSLTGRAETQYF. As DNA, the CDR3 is TGTGCCAGCAGCTTGACAGGGAGGGCGGAGACCCAGTACTTC.

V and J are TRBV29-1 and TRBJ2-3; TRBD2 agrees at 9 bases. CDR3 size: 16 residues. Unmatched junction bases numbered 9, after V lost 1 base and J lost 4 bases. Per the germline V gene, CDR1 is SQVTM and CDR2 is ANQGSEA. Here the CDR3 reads CSVEVAAGGPPDTQYF. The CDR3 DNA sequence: TGCAGCGTTGAAGTGGCGGCGGGGGGGCCGCCAGATACGCAGTATTTT.

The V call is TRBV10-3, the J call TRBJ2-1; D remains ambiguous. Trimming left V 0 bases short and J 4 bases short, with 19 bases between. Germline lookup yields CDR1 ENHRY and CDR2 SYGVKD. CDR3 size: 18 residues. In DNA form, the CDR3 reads TGTGCCATCAGTGAGTCAAGGGCTGTAGCCACCCTTTACAATGAGCAGTTCTTC. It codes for CAISESRAVATLYNEQFF.

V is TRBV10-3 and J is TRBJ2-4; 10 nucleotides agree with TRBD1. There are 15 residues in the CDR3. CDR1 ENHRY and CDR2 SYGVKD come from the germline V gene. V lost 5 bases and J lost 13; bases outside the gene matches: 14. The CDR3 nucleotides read TGTGCCATCAGTAAGACAGGGGGCTATACCTACAAGCAGTACTTC. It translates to CAISKTGGYTYKQYF.

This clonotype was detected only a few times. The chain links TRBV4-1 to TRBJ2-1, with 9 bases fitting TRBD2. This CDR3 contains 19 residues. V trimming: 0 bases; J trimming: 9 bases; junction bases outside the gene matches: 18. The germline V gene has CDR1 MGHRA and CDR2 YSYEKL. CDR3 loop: CASSQDRMPAGGLTSEQFF. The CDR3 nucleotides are TGCGCCAGCAGCCAAGATAGGATGCCAGCGGGGGGACTCACAAGTGAGCAGTTCTTC.

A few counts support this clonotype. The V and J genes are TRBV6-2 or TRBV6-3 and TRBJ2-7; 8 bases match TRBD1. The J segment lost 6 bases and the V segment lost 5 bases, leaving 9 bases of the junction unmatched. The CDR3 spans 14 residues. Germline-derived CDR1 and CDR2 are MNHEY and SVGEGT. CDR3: CASSGQGGRVEQYF. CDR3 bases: TGTGCCAGCAGTGGACAGGGTGGTCGGGTCGAGCAGTACTTC.

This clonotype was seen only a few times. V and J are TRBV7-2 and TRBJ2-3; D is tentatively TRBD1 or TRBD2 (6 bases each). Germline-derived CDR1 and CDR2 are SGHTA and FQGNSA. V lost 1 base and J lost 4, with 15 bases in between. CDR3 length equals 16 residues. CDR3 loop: CASSLGGGHSADTQYF. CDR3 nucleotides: TGTGCCAGCAGCTTAGGTGGGGGGCATAGCGCAGATACGCAGTATTTT.

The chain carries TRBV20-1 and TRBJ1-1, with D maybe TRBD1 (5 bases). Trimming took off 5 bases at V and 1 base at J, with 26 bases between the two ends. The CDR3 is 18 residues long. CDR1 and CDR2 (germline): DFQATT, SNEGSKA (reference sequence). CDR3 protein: CSAEGQERSKVRNTEAFF. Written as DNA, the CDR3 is TGCAGTGCTGAGGGGCAGGAGAGGTCCAAGGTTCGGAACACTGAAGCTTTCTTT.

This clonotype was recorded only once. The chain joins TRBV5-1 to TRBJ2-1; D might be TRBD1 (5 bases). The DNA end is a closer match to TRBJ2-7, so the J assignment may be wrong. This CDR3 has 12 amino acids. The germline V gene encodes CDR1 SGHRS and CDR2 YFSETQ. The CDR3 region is CASRLGPTEQYF. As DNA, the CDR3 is TGCGCCAGCCGCCTGGGGCCTACTGAGCAGTACTTC.

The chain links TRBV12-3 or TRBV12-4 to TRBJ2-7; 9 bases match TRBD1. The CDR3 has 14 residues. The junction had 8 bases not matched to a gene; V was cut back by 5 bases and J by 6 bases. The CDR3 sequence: CASSLRDRVSEQYF. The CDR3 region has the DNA TGTGCCAGCAGTCTCCGGGACAGGGTGAGCGAGCAGTACTTC.

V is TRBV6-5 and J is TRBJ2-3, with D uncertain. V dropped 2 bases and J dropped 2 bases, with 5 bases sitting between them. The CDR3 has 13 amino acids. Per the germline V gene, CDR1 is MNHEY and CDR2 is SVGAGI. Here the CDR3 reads CASSYADTDTQYF. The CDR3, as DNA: TGTGCCAGCAGTTACGCGGACACAGATACGCAGTATTTT.

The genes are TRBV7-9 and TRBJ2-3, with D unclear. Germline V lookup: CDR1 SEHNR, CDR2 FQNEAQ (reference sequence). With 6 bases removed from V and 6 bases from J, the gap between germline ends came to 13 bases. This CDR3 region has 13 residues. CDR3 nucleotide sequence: TGTGCCAGCAGGGATGGGGTCAGGGATACGCAGTATTTT. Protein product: CASRDGVRDTQYF.

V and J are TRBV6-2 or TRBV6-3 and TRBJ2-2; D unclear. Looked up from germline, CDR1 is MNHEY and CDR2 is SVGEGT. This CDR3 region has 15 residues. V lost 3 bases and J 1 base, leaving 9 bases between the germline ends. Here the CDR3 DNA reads TGTGCCAGCAGTTATCCGATAGTGAACACCGGGGAGCTGTTTTTT. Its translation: CASSYPIVNTGELFF.

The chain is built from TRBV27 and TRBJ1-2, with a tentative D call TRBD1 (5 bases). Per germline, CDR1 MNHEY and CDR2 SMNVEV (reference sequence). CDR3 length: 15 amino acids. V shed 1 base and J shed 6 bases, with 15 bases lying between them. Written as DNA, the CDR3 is TGTGCCAGCAGTTTATTAACAGGAACCCTTAATGGCTACACCTTC. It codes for CASSLLTGTLNGYTF.

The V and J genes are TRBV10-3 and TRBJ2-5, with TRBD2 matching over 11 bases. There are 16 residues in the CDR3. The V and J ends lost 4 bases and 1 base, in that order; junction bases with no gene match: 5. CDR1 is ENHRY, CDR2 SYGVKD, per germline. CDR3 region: CAISAGTSGSQETQYF. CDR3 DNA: TGTGCCATCAGTGCCGGGACTAGCGGATCCCAAGAGACCCAGTACTTC.